The next 24 T cell receptor beta chains were all read from a single sample in a study of breast tumors, draining lymph nodes, adjacent tissues. Breast cancer patients provided tissue from their axillary draining lymph nodes. TCRdb re-called the multiplex PCR reads with MiXCR, one entry per CDR3 protein. The table lists over 150,000 distinct CDR3 sequences, roughly a third of them singletons, with about 4% in the top ten. Sample: axillary lymph node tissue. The receptors come from a female donor with breast cancer. Some clones in this sample may be carry-over from other donors' samples.

Comment on this clonotype: Relative to the germline gene, one junction end is altered; a read error may explain this. This rearrangement joins TRBV20-1 to TRBJ2-1; D is perhaps TRBD1 (5 bases). There are 12 residues in the CDR3. Germline values: CDR1 DFQATT, CDR2 SNEGSKA (reference sequence). As DNA, the CDR3 is TGCAGTGCTCGAGTGACAGACAGTGAGCCGTTCTTC. Translation gives CSARVTDSEPFF.

Concerning this clonotype itself: With a much larger clone just one base away, this may be a read error. The rearrangement links TRBV19 to TRBJ1-2, with D maybe TRBD1 (5 bases). Germline CDR1 is LNHDA and CDR2 is SQIVND (reference sequence). The CDR3 runs 13 residues. CDR3 DNA sequence: TGTGCCTGTAGTATCAGGGTTAGAGATGGCTACACCTTC. Amino acid sequence: CACSIRVRDGYTF.

The chain is built from TRBV2 and TRBJ1-4; no clear D. Deletions cut 6 bases from V and 10 bases from J, with 21 bases between. The germline CDR1 and CDR2 sequences are SNHLY and FYNNEI. The CDR3 loop spans 15 amino acids. For the CDR3, the DNA is TGTGCCAGCAGCATTCATAGGGCAGGCGATGGAAAACTGTTTTTT. Translated: CASSIHRAGDGKLFF.

This clonotype was seen repeatedly, ten times or more. The chain has TRBV13 and TRBJ1-5; 8 bases fit TRBD1. The CDR3 runs to 15 residues. The germline V gene encodes CDR1 PRHDT and CDR2 FYEKMQ (reference sequence). The V and J ends lost 2 bases and 7 bases, in that order; junction bases with no gene match: 7. DNA for the CDR3: TGTGCCAGCAGCTTAAGGGGGACAGGAGAACAGCCCCAGCATTTT. It encodes CASSLRGTGEQPQHF.

This clonotype has only a few counts. This may arise from a read error, as a much more abundant clone is one base away. The rearrangement links TRBV20-1 to TRBJ1-2, with D unclear. Germline CDR1 and CDR2: DFQATT and SNEGSKA (reference sequence). The CDR3 is made up of 18 amino acids. V lost 1 base to trimming and J lost 5 bases, with 26 bases between them. CDR3 amino acids: CSARAPTRAAAIGYGYTF. In DNA form, the CDR3 reads TGCAGTGCTAGAGCCCCGACGAGGGCCGCCGCGATAGGGTATGGCTACACCTTC.

This clonotype was counted at least ten times. The chain joins TRBV20-1 to TRBJ2-3; the match to TRBD2 covers 14 bases. Trimming at V came to 6 bases and at J to 2 bases, leaving 10 bases not matched to a gene. The germline V gene encodes CDR1 DFQATT and CDR2 SNEGSKA (reference sequence). The CDR3 contains 17 residues. Here the CDR3 reads CSAKPGLAGGITDTQYF. DNA of the CDR3: TGCAGTGCCAAGCCCGGACTAGCGGGGGGAATCACAGATACGCAGTATTTT.

The chain has TRBV20-1 and TRBJ2-5, with 11 nucleotides matching TRBD2. CDR3 length: 16 residues. CDR1 is DFQATT, CDR2 SNEGSKA, per germline (reference sequence). V shed 0 bases and J 7 bases; nucleotides not matched to a gene: 10. The CDR3, as DNA: TGCAGTGCTAGAGATCTAGCGGGGGGCCCCCCTCGGACCCAGTACTTC. Its translation: CSARDLAGGPPRTQYF.

This clonotype was picked up many times. The chain links TRBV4-1 to TRBJ1-2, with a possible D match to TRBD1 (6 bases). V lost 0 bases and J lost 0, with 11 bases in between. Germline V lookup: CDR1 MGHRA, CDR2 YSYEKL. The CDR3 extends over 16 amino acids. For the CDR3, the DNA is TGCGCCAGCAGCCAAGAAGGAGGGGGTACTAACTATGGCTACACCTTC. Amino acids: CASSQEGGGTNYGYTF.

The chain combines TRBV4-1 with TRBJ2-7, with 8 bases identical to TRBD1. The CDR3 length is 15 residues. CDR1 is MGHRA and CDR2 is YSYEKL in the germline V gene. The V gene end was trimmed by 0 bases and the J gene end by 4 bases; junction bases not matched to a gene: 5. The CDR3 is CASSQDDRGVYEQYF. DNA for the CDR3: TGCGCCAGCAGCCAAGACGACAGGGGTGTATACGAGCAGTACTTC.

To note about this clonotype: As the CDR3 is not closed by the conserved phenylalanine or tryptophan, this likely results from a read error. The chain carries TRBV7-9 and TRBJ2-2, with 8 nucleotides matching TRBD1. Germline-derived CDR1 and CDR2 are SEHNR and FQNEAQ (reference sequence). Losses at the gene ends were 5 bases for V and 7 bases for J; bases not matched to a gene: 6. The CDR3 length is 14 residues. CDR3 residues: CASSMTGDDGELFL. The CDR3, as DNA: TGTGCCAGCAGCATGACAGGGGATGACGGGGAGCTGTTTCTT.

In this sample, this clonotype turned up a few times. The genes are TRBV5-6 and TRBJ2-1, with a tentative D call TRBD1 (5 bases). CDR1 is SGHDT, CDR2 YYEEEE, per germline. With 0 bases removed from V and 6 bases from J, the gap between germline ends came to 7 bases. This CDR3 has 13 residues. The CDR3 here is CASSLGQTNEQFF. The DNA of the CDR3 is TGTGCCAGCAGCTTGGGACAGACCAATGAGCAGTTCTTC.

This clonotype was counted at least ten times. The chain combines TRBV4-2 with TRBJ1-2; D ambiguous. V lost 0 bases and J 11 bases, leaving 7 bases between the germline ends. The length of the CDR3 is 11 residues. Per germline, CDR1 LGHNA and CDR2 YNFKEQ. The CDR3 sequence is CASSQDQKYTF. The CDR3 DNA is TGTGCCAGCAGCCAAGATCAGAAGTACACCTTC.

This clonotype was recorded at least ten times. V and J are TRBV20-1 and TRBJ1-2, with D tentatively TRBD1 (5 bases). The V end lost 2 bases, the J end lost 2 bases, and 18 bases lay between the germline ends. The V gene's germline CDR1 is DFQATT and CDR2 SNEGSKA (reference sequence). This CDR3 comprises 16 residues. CDR3 in DNA: TGCAGTGCTAGACTACCACAGGCTCACGAAAACTATGGCTACACCTTC. Protein product: CSARLPQAHENYGYTF.

This clonotype has a count of ten or more. The V and J genes are TRBV27 and TRBJ2-1; D gene uncertain. This CDR3 spans 16 amino acids. Trimming removed 3 bases at V and 2 bases at J, with 14 bases between. Germline loops: CDR1 MNHEY, CDR2 SMNVEV (reference sequence). CDR3: CASSFSMTRAYNEQFF. The CDR3 coding sequence is TGTGCCAGCAGTTTCTCAATGACTCGAGCCTACAATGAGCAGTTCTTC.

This clonotype was observed at least ten times. The rearrangement joins TRBV7-6 to TRBJ2-1; maybe TRBD1 (5 bases). The CDR3 extends over 15 amino acids. Trimming removed 7 bases at V and 0 bases at J, with 13 bases between. Germline assignment: CDR1 SGHVS and CDR2 FNYEAQ. The CDR3 bases are TGTGCCAGCACTCCAGACAGCAGCTCCTACAATGAGCAGTTCTTC. It translates to CASTPDSSSYNEQFF.

This clonotype was seen at least ten times. In nucleotides, the CDR3 is TGTGCCAGCGCCACTTGGGGACAGGGCTCTGACGAGCAGTACTTC. Its translation: CASATWGQGSDEQYF. The chain recombines TRBV11-3 with TRBJ2-7; 9 bases fit TRBD1. CDR1 and CDR2 from the germline V gene are SGHNT and YENEEA. The CDR3 spans 15 residues. The ends lost 8 bases at V and 5 bases at J; junction bases unmatched: 13.

The table lists this clonotype with many counts. The junction and the germline gene differ at one end; a read error may be behind it. The rearrangement links TRBV6-5 to TRBJ2-3, with D possibly TRBD1 on 5 matching bases. The V gene's germline CDR1 is MNHEY and CDR2 SVGAGI. This CDR3 spans 15 amino acids. The CDR3 DNA reads as TGTGCCAGCAGTCACTCAGGGTCAGGGACAGATACGCAGTATTTT. This translates into CASSHSGSGTDTQYF.

With respect to this clonotype: This may be a read error, as it is one base from a much larger clone. This sequence joins TRBV5-6 and TRBJ1-5; D is possibly TRBD1 (5 bases). Germline V gene data show CDR1 as SGHDT and CDR2 as YYEEEE. V lost 3 bases and J 3 bases, leaving 16 bases between the germline ends. This CDR3 is built from 16 residues. The CDR3 loop is CASSSLRGRYNQPQHF. The CDR3 DNA sequence: TGTGCCAGCAGCTCCCTCCGGGGCAGGTACAATCAGCCCCAGCATTTT.

About this clonotype itself: Given a much more abundant clone one base away, this may be a read error. Without the conserved terminal phenylalanine or tryptophan, this CDR3 likely stems from a read error. The V gene is TRBV12-5, the J gene TRBJ2-1, with TRBD2 matching over 7 bases. Trimming at V came to 5 bases and at J to 7 bases, leaving 14 bases not matched to a gene. The CDR3 is 16 residues long. Per germline, CDR1 LGHNT and CDR2 FRNRAP. CDR3 DNA sequence: TGTGCTAGTGGTAGAACCCGTGGACTAGAGGGTAATGAGCAGTTCCTC. It codes for CASGRTRGLEGNEQFL.

As for this clonotype: A much larger clonotype is one base distant, so this may be a read error. J is TRBJ2-7 and V is TRBV5-6; D call uncertain. Germline V gene sequence: CDR1 SGHDT, CDR2 YYEEEE. There are 12 residues in the CDR3. Trimming removed 2 bases from V and 6 bases from J, with 9 bases in between. The CDR3 protein is CASSLRVPEQYF. CDR3 coding DNA: TGTGCCAGCAGCTTAAGGGTCCCCGAGCAGTACTTC.

Many counts were recorded for this clonotype. The chain recombines TRBV11-1 with TRBJ2-7, with D possibly TRBD1 on 5 matching bases. V lost 1 base to trimming and J lost 5 bases, with 15 bases between them. Germline-derived CDR1 and CDR2 are SGHAT and FQDESV (reference sequence). The CDR3 spans 15 residues. CDR3 sequence (DNA): TGTGCCAGCAGCTTAGAAGGGGTGCCTAGTGACGAGCAGTACTTC. Protein sequence: CASSLEGVPSDEQYF.

Of note for this clonotype: A read error may be the cause here, since a much bigger clone is one base away. As the CDR3 is not closed by the conserved phenylalanine or tryptophan, this likely results from a read error. CDR3 sequence: CASSVAGNTEAFL. CDR3 DNA sequence: TGTGCCAGCAGCGTAGCGGGGAACACTGAAGCTTTCCTT. The chain joins TRBV9 to TRBJ1-1, with unresolved D. The CDR3 runs 13 residues. The ends were cut back, 0 bases at V and 1 base at J, with 4 bases in the middle. CDR1 and CDR2 (germline): SGDLS, YYNGEE.

Points on this clonotype: A read error may be the cause here, since a much bigger clone is one base away. CDR3 protein: CASSHGSSTGELFF. CDR3 bases: TGTGCCAGCAGTCACGGGAGTTCGACCGGGGAGCTGTTTTTT. This chain links TRBV6-5 with TRBJ2-2, with a tentative D call TRBD2 (6 bases). Germline CDR1 reads MNHEY; CDR2 reads SVGAGI. There are 14 residues in the CDR3. The germline V and J ends were trimmed by 5 bases and 5 bases, with 12 bases remaining between them.

This clonotype showed up many times. V is TRBV20-1 and J is TRBJ2-1; D is possibly TRBD2 (6 bases). Trimming shortened V by 6 bases and J by 5 bases, and 11 bases separated the two germline ends. Germline V CDR1 and CDR2: DFQATT, SNEGSKA (reference sequence). The length of the CDR3 is 12 residues. CDR3 residues: CSAGDFHNEQFF. CDR3 DNA: TGCAGTGCCGGGGACTTTCACAATGAGCAGTTCTTC.